The sequence of this TCR beta chain was determined in a study of T cells in Graves' hyperthyroidism and ophthalmopathy. As for this clonotype: Its antigen is not known.

Findings and limits, study-wide: In the blood, most expanded thyroid clonotypes above 0.001 appeared as well.

The CDR3 has 14 amino acids. V was cut by 0 bases and J by 1 base, with 7 bases left in between. Germline V gives CDR1 SGHRS, CDR2 YFSETQ. Amplified regions were TCR beta CDR3 sequences from RNA transcripts. Primed by the HTBI set, a first-round RT-PCR was run on the TCR CDR3. TCRdb processed the multiplex PCR reads anew with MiXCR; each CDR3 protein has one entry. The table records 600,000 to 850,000 distinct CDR3 sequences, 15% to 20% of them present only once. The sequencing input was blood. The chain recombines TRBV5-1 with TRBJ1-2; D gene ambiguous. This receptor was obtained from a woman in her 50s with Graves' hyperthyroidism that later progressed to Graves' ophthalmopathy. The CDR3 bases are TGCGCCAGCAGCTTGGGCAATTTTAACTATGGCTACACCTTC. Protein sequence: CASSLGNFNYGYTF.